This note documents a single T cell receptor beta chain sequence. What it binds is unknown. This may be a read error, as it is one base from a much larger clone. According to the study, TCR beta libraries were built with iRepertoire HTBI primers and CDR3-region Arm-PCR. TCRdb redid the calling of the multiplex PCR reads with MiXCR, one entry per CDR3 protein. The data contain 650,000 to 700,000 distinct CDR3 sequences, 25% to 35% of them singletons. These data come from a study of regulatory T cells in long-lasting Graves disease. Study-wide points: Persistent disease showed a preference for TRBV28, TRBJ1-2 and TRBJ2-5.

As for time point: persistent/refractory GD, antithyroid drugs over 5 years with positive TRAb. With RNA extracted from PBMCs as input, the TCR library was made. In germline, CDR1 is LGHDT, CDR2 YNNKEL (reference sequence). CDR3 size: 14 residues. J lost 9 bases, V lost 3 bases, and 6 bases had no gene match. This chain joins TRBV3-1 and TRBJ1-5; 9 positions match TRBD1. The receptor comes from a female donor with Graves disease. The sample here was peripheral blood mononuclear cells (PBMCs), taken when the disease was refractory, from a patient treated with antithyroid drugs. The CDR3 DNA follows: TGTGCCAGCAGCCAGGGGACAGGGTTATCGCCCCAGCATTTT. As protein: CASSQGTGLSPQHF.